This T cell receptor (beta chain) was recovered during a study of technical replicates of blood from several donors. V trimming: 5 bases; J trimming: 5 bases; junction bases outside the gene matches: 5. The CDR3 runs 14 residues. From germline, CDR1 is GTSNPN and CDR2 SVGIG (reference sequence). Generated by immunoSEQ multiplex PCR, the TCRdb table keeps only in-frame clones and is missing some. The profile covers about 73,000 clones, with 85% to 95% appearing a single time and 4.7% taken by the ten largest. This sequence was found in a human donor in good health. Some clones in this sample may be carry-over from other donors' samples. Material: PBMCs. The chain couples TRBV30 to TRBJ2-3; 12 bases line up with TRBD2. As DNA, the CDR3 is TGTGCCTGGGCTGGACTAGCGGGAAGAGATACGCAGTATTTT. It yields the protein CAWAGLAGRDTQYF.